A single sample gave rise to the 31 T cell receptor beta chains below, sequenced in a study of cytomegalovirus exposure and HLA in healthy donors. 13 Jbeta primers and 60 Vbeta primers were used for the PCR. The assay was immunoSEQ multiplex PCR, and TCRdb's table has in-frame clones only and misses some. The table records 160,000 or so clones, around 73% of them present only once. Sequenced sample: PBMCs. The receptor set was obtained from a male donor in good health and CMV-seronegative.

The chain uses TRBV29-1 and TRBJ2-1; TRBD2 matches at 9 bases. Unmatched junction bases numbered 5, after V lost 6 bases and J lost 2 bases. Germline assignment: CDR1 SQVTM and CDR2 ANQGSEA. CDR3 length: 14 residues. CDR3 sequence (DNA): TGCAGCGTGCGAGCGGGGGGACCCTACAATGAGCAGTTCTTC. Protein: CSVRAGGPYNEQFF.

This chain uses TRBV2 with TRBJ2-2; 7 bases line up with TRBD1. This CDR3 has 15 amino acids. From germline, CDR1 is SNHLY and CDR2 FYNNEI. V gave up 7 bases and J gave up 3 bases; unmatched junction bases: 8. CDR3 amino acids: CASIFDRVDTGELFF. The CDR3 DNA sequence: TGTGCCAGCATTTTTGACAGGGTGGACACCGGGGAGCTGTTTTTT.

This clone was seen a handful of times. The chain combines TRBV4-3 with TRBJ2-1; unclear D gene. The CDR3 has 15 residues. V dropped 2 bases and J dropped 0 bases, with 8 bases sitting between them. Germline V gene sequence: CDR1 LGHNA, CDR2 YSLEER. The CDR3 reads CASSQQRYSYNEQFF. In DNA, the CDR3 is TGCGCCAGCAGCCAACAGCGATACTCCTACAATGAGCAGTTCTTC.

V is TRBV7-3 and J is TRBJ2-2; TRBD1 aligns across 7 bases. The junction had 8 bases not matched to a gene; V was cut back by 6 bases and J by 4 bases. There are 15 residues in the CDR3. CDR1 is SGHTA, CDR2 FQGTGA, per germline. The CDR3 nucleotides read TGTGCCAGCAGTCCCGGACAGGCACTCACCGGGGAGCTGTTTTTT. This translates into CASSPGQALTGELFF.

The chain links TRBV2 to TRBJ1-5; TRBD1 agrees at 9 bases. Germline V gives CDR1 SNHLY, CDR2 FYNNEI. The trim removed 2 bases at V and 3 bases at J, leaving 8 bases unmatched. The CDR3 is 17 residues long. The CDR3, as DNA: TGTGCCAGCAGTGAAAGACCGGGACAGGGTTTCAATCAGCCCCAGCATTTT. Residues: CASSERPGQGFNQPQHF.

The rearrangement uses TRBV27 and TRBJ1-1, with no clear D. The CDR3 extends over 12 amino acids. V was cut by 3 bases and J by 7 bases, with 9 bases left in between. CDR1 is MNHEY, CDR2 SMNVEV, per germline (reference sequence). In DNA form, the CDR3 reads TGTGCCAGCAGTTTTCGGGGAGGTGAAGCTTTCTTT. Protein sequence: CASSFRGGEAFF.

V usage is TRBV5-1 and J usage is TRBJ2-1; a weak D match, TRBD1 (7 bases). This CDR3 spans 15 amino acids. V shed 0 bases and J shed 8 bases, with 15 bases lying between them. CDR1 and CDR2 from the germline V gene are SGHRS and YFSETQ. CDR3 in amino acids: CASSLAQGGRDEQFF. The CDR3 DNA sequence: TGCGCCAGCAGCTTGGCCCAGGGGGGAAGGGATGAGCAGTTCTTC.

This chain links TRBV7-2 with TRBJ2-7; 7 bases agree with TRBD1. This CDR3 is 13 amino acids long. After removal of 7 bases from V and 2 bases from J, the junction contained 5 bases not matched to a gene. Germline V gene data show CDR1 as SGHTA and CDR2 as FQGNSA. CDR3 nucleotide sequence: TGTGCCAGCACCTGGACAGGTACCTACGAGCAGTACTTC. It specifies CASTWTGTYEQYF.

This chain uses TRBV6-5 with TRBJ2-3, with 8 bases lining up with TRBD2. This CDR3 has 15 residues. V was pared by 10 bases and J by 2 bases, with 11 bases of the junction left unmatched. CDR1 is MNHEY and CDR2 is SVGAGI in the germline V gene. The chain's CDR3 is CATTKAGDPTDTQYF. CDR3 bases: TGTGCCACCACGAAAGCGGGGGACCCCACAGATACGCAGTATTTT.

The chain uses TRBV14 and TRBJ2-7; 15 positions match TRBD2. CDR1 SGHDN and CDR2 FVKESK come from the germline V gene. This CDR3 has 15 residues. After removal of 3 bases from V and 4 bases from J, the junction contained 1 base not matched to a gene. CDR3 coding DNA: TGTGCCAGCAGCCATGGACTAGCGGGAGGGTACGAGCAGTACTTC. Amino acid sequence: CASSHGLAGGYEQYF.

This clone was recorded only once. The CDR3 sequence is CASSHGQTYGYTF. The CDR3 nucleotides read TGTGCCAGCAGCCACGGACAGACCTATGGCTACACCTTC. The chain uses TRBV28 and TRBJ1-2; TRBD1 is a possible D gene (6 bases). Germline CDR1 and CDR2: MDHEN and SYDVKM. V was trimmed by 6 bases and J by 4 bases, leaving 12 bases between them. The CDR3 runs to 13 residues.

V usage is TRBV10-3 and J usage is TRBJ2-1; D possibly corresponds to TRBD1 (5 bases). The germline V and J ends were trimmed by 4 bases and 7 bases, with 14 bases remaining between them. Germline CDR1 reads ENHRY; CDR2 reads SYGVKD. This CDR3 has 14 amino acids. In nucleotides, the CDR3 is TGTGCCATCAGTGCGTCCACAAGGGGTAATGAGCAGTTCTTC. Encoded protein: CAISASTRGNEQFF.

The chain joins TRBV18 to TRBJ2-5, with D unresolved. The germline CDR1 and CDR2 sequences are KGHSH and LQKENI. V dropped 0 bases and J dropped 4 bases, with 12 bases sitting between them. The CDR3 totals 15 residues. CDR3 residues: CASSPPSQVGETQYF. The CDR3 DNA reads TGTGCCAGCTCACCACCTTCTCAGGTAGGAGAGACCCAGTACTTC.

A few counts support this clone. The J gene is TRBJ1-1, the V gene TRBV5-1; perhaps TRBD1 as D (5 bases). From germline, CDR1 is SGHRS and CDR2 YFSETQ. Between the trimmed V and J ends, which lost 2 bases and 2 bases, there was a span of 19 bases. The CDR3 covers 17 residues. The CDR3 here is CASSLQIDRALNTEAFF. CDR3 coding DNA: TGCGCCAGCAGCTTACAGATAGACAGAGCACTCAACACTGAAGCTTTCTTT. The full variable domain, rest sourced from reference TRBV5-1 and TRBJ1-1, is KAGVTQTPRYLIKTRGQQVTLSCSPISGHRSVSWYQQTPGQGLQFLFEYFSETQRNKGNFPGRFSGRQFSNSRSEMNVSTLELGDSALYLCASSLQIDRALNTEAFFGQGTRLTVV.

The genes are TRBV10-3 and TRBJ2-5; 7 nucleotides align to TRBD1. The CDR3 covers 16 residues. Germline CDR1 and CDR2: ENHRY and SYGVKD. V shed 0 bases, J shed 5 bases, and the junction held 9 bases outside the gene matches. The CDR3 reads CAISESKNRGGETQYF. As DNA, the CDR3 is TGTGCCATCAGTGAGTCGAAAAACAGGGGCGGGGAGACCCAGTACTTC.

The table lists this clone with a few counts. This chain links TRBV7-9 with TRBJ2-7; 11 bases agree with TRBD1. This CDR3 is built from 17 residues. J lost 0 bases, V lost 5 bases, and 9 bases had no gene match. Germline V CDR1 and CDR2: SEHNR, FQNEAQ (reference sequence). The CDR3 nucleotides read TGTGCCAGCAGCCCTCCCCGGACAGGGGGCCCCTCCTACGAGCAGTACTTC. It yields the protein CASSPPRTGGPSYEQYF.

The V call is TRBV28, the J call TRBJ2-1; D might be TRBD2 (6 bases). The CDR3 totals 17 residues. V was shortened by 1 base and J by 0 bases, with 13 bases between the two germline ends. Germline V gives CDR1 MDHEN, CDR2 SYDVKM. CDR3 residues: CASSLSQAGRSYNEQFF. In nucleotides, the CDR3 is TGTGCCAGCAGTTTATCCCAGGCGGGACGCTCCTACAATGAGCAGTTCTTC.

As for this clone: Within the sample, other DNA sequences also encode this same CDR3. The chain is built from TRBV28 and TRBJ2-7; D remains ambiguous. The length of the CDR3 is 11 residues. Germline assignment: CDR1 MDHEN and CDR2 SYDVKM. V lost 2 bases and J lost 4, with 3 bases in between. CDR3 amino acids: CASSLRYEQYF. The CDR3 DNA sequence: TGTGCCAGCAGTTTACGGTACGAGCAGTACTTC.

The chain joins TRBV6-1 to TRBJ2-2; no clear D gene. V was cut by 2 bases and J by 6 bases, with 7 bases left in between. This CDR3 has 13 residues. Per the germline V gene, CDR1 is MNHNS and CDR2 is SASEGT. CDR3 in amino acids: CASSEWLPGELFF. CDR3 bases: TGTGCCAGCAGTGAATGGCTCCCCGGGGAGCTGTTTTTT.

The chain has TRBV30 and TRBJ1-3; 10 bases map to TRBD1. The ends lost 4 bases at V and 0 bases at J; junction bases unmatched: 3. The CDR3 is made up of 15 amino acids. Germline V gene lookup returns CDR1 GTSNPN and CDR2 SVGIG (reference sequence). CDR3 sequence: CAWTRTGGSGNTIYF. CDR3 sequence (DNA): TGTGCCTGGACAAGGACAGGGGGCTCTGGAAACACCATATATTTT.

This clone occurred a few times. The CDR3 protein is CATQDRGENGYTF. DNA for the CDR3: TGTGCCACCCAAGACAGGGGGGAGAATGGCTACACCTTC. The chain couples TRBV15 to TRBJ1-2, with TRBD1 matching over 9 bases. CDR3 length: 13 residues. Germline assignment: CDR1 LNHNV and CDR2 YYDKDF (reference sequence). V gave up 8 bases and J gave up 6 bases; unmatched junction bases: 7.

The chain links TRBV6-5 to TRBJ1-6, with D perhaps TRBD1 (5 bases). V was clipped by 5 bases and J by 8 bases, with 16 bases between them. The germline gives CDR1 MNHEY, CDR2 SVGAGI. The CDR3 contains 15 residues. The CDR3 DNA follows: TGTGCCAGCAGTGGGGGGTCCCCTTTGGATTCACCCCTCCACTTT. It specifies CASSGGSPLDSPLHF.

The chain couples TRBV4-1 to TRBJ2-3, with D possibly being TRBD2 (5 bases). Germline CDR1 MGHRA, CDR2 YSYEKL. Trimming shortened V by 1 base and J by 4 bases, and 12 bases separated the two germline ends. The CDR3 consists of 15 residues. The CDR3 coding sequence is TGCGCCAGCAGCCAAGCCTACCCCGGGGCAGATACGCAGTATTTT. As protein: CASSQAYPGADTQYF.

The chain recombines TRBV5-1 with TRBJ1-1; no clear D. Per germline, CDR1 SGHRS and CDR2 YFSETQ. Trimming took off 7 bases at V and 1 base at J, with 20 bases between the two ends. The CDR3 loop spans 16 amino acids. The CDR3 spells CASRPTSGMENTEAFF. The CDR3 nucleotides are TGCGCCAGCCGCCCGACCAGCGGGATGGAGAACACTGAAGCTTTCTTT.

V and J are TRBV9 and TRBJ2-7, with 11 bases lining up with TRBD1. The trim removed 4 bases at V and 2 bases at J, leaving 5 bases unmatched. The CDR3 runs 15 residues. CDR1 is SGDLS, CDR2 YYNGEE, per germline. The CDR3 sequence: CASSIGTGGTYEQYF. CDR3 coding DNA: TGTGCCAGCAGCATTGGGACAGGGGGTACCTACGAGCAGTACTTC. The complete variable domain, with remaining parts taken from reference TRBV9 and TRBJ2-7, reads DSGVTQTPKHLITATGQRVTLRCSPRSGDLSVYWYQQSLDQGLQFLIQYYNGEERAKGNILERFSAQQFPDLHSELNLSSLELGDSALYFCASSIGTGGTYEQYFGPGTRLTVT.

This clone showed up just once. CDR3 coding DNA: TGTGCCAGTAGTTCCCAGACGGGAGAGACCCAGTACTTC. It codes for CASSSQTGETQYF. The V call is TRBV19, the J call TRBJ2-5; D remains ambiguous. Germline V gives CDR1 LNHDA, CDR2 SQIVND (reference sequence). Trimming took 5 bases from V and 4 from J, leaving 11 bases between them. This CDR3 has 13 amino acids.

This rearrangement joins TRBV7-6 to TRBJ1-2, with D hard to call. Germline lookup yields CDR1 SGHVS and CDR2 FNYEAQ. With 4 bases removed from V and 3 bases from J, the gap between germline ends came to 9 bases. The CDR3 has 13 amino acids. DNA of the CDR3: TGTGCCAGCAGCTCCCCCCCGGACTATGGCTACACCTTC. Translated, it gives CASSSPPDYGYTF.

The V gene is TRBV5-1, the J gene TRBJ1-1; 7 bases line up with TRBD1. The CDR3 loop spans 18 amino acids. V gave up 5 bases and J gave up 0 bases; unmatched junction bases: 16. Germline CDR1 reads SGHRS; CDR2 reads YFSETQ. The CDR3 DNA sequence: TGCGCCAGCAGTCCAATCGCCTCGTCGGGACAGATGAACACTGAAGCTTTCTTT. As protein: CASSPIASSGQMNTEAFF.

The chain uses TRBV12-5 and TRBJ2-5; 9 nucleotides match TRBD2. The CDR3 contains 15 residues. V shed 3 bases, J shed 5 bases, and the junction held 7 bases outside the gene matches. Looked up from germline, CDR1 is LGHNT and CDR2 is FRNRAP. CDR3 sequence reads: CASGFGGGAGETQYF. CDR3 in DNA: TGTGCTAGTGGTTTCGGCGGGGGGGCCGGGGAGACCCAGTACTTC.

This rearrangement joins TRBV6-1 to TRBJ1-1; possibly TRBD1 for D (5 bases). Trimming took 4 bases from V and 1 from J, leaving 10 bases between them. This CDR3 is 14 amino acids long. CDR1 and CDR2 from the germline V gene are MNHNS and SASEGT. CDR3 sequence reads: CASSAVGENTEAFF. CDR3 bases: TGTGCCAGCAGTGCGGTAGGGGAGAACACTGAAGCTTTCTTT.

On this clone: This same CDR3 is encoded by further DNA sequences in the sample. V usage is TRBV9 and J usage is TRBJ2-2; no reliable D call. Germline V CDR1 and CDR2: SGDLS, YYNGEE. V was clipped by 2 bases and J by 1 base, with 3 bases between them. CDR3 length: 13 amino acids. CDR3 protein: CASSVRNTGELFF. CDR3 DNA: TGTGCCAGCAGCGTCAGGAACACCGGGGAGCTGTTTTTT.